The 26 T cell receptor beta chains reported below all come from one sample, sequenced in a study of human T cells and chemical hapten exposure. Stated time point: healthy volunteer bleed at 2 weeks. Unfractionated whole blood yielded total RNA. TCRdb independently ran MiXCR on the RACE reads; one entry per CDR3 protein. The data show over 45,000 distinct CDR3 sequences, around 4.5% seen once. Sequences were obtained from whole blood. The receptors come from a female donor in good health. Some clones in this sample may be carry-over from other donors' samples.

This clonotype has ten or more counts. The chain recombines TRBV12-3 or TRBV12-4 with TRBJ1-2, with 9 bases identical to TRBD1. V lost 5 bases and J lost 11; bases outside the gene matches: 3. The CDR3 totals 11 residues. The CDR3 is CASSIGTGYTF. CDR3 nucleotides: TGTGCCAGCAGTATTGGGACAGGGTACACCTTC.

There are a few counts of this clonotype. The chain recombines TRBV5-1 with TRBJ2-2; TRBD1 matches at 9 bases. Unmatched junction bases numbered 14, after V lost 6 bases and J lost 5 bases. This CDR3 contains 17 residues. Germline CDR1 reads SGHRS; CDR2 reads YFSETQ. CDR3 in amino acids: CASKSGTGSGKTGELFF. DNA for the CDR3: TGCGCCAGCAAGTCCGGGACAGGGAGCGGAAAGACCGGGGAGCTGTTTTTT.

This clonotype appeared many times. This chain links TRBV9 with TRBJ2-2; D is unresolved. There are 13 residues in the CDR3. The germline gives CDR1 SGDLS, CDR2 YYNGEE. Deletions cut 1 base from V and 5 bases from J, with 6 bases between. The CDR3 nucleotides read TGTGCCAGCAGCGTATACCCGACCGGGGAGCTGTTTTTT. It translates to CASSVYPTGELFF.

On this clonotype: Possible read error: a much larger clone is one base away. The chain is built from TRBV12-3 or TRBV12-4 and TRBJ2-7; D is possibly TRBD2 (6 bases). The CDR3 spans 14 residues. V lost 3 bases, J lost 5 bases, and 14 bases lay in between. In nucleotides, the CDR3 is TGTGCCAGCAGTTTGAGTAGCGGCCGTAACGAGCAGTACTTC. Its translation: CASSLSSGRNEQYF.

Comment on this clonotype: A much larger clone lies a single base off, so this may be a read error. The CDR3 spells CASSLAGFHEQFF. The CDR3 coding sequence is TGTGCCAGCAGTCTTGCCGGATTCCATGAGCAGTTCTTC. The chain joins TRBV12-3 or TRBV12-4 to TRBJ2-1; D is undetermined. V was cut by 5 bases and J by 8 bases, with 13 bases left in between. The CDR3 has 13 residues.

This clonotype was detected many times. This chain connects TRBV4-3 to TRBJ2-5; 9 bases align to TRBD1. The CDR3 spans 17 residues. Germline values: CDR1 LGHNA, CDR2 YSLEER. V lost 1 base to trimming and J lost 7 bases; unmatched junction nucleotides: 13. The CDR3 DNA is TGCGCCAGCAGCCAAGCCCCGCTCAACAGGGGGCCGCGGACCCAGTACTTC. Its protein is CASSQAPLNRGPRTQYF.

This chain connects TRBV4-3 to TRBJ1-2; no reliable D call. Trimming took off 0 bases at V and 4 bases at J, with 12 bases between the two ends. Germline CDR1 reads LGHNA; CDR2 reads YSLEER. This CDR3 comprises 15 residues. CDR3 in amino acids: CASSQENRESYGYTF. The CDR3 DNA reads TGCGCCAGCAGCCAAGAGAACAGAGAAAGCTATGGCTACACCTTC.

This clonotype has ten or more counts. V and J are TRBV29-1 and TRBJ1-1; 9 bases align to TRBD1. Germline V gene sequence: CDR1 SQVTM, CDR2 ANQGSEA. There are 14 residues in the CDR3. V lost 7 bases to trimming and J lost 3 bases; unmatched junction nucleotides: 9. This CDR3 reads CSGRTGQGDTEAFF. DNA for the CDR3: TGCAGCGGCCGGACGGGACAGGGCGACACTGAAGCTTTCTTT.

Many counts were recorded for this clonotype. The gene calls are TRBV7-2 and TRBJ2-7; perhaps TRBD2 as D (6 bases). Trimming left V 7 bases short and J 0 bases short, with 13 bases between. The length of the CDR3 is 14 residues. Germline CDR1 reads SGHTA; CDR2 reads FQGNSA. The CDR3 nucleotides read TGTGCCAGCACCACGGGACTCAGCTCCTACGAGCAGTACTTC. Protein product: CASTTGLSSYEQYF.

The chain couples TRBV7-3 to TRBJ2-3, with a possible D match to TRBD2 (6 bases). Between the trimmed V and J ends, which lost 5 bases and 0 bases, there was a span of 12 bases. This CDR3 has 15 residues. Looked up from germline, CDR1 is SGHTA and CDR2 is FQGTGA. The CDR3 DNA reads TGTGCCAGCAGCCAACACGGGGGTAGCACAGATACGCAGTATTTT. It yields the protein CASSQHGGSTDTQYF.

V is TRBV19 and J is TRBJ2-1; TRBD1 matches at 9 bases. The germline gives CDR1 LNHDA, CDR2 SQIVND (reference sequence). The CDR3 consists of 15 residues. V trimming: 4 bases; J trimming: 5 bases; junction bases outside the gene matches: 6. The CDR3 sequence is CASSRGQGRDNEQFF. CDR3 bases: TGTGCCAGTAGTAGAGGACAGGGGAGAGACAATGAGCAGTTCTTC.

The chain carries TRBV5-6 and TRBJ1-1; D is possibly TRBD1 (5 bases). V lost 5 bases, J lost 1 base, and 9 bases lay in between. Germline V gene lookup returns CDR1 SGHDT and CDR2 YYEEEE. The CDR3 runs to 13 residues. The CDR3 sequence is CASRGTPNTEAFF. CDR3 nucleotide sequence: TGTGCCAGCAGAGGGACGCCGAACACTGAAGCTTTCTTT.

This clonotype was seen ten or more times. This chain uses TRBV19 with TRBJ1-2, with D possibly TRBD1 on 6 matching bases. CDR1 is LNHDA, CDR2 SQIVND, per germline (reference sequence). The ends were cut back, 3 bases at V and 2 bases at J, with 10 bases in the middle. There are 14 residues in the CDR3. CDR3 protein: CASSIADRNYGYTF. The CDR3, as DNA: TGTGCCAGTAGTATCGCAGACAGGAACTATGGCTACACCTTC.

This clonotype was counted many times. The chain employs TRBV7-9 and TRBJ2-3; 9 nucleotides line up with TRBD2. Germline trimming cut 2 bases from V and 3 bases from J; bases unmatched to any gene: 6. Germline CDR1 is SEHNR and CDR2 is FQNEAQ (reference sequence). The CDR3 is 16 amino acids. CDR3 residues: CASSLQGGGGTDTQYF. The CDR3, as DNA: TGTGCCAGCAGCTTACAAGGCGGGGGGGGGACAGATACGCAGTATTTT.

This clonotype showed up many times. This chain connects TRBV5-1 to TRBJ2-3; a weak D match, TRBD2 (6 bases). From germline, CDR1 is SGHRS and CDR2 YFSETQ. Trimming took 5 bases from V and 2 from J, leaving 21 bases between them. This CDR3 has 17 amino acids. DNA for the CDR3: TGCGCCAGCAGGAGCCCTCCGGCGGGATCCTACACAGATACGCAGTATTTT. Its protein product is CASRSPPAGSYTDTQYF.

The rearrangement uses TRBV29-1 and TRBJ2-3, with 7 bases identical to TRBD2. Per germline, CDR1 SQVTM and CDR2 ANQGSEA. The V gene end was trimmed by 4 bases and the J gene end by 0 bases; junction bases not matched to a gene: 7. The CDR3 contains 15 residues. The CDR3 DNA follows: TGCAGCGTTGCCCCCGGGGGGTCTAGCACAGATACGCAGTATTTT. Protein product: CSVAPGGSSTDTQYF.

This clonotype was observed many times. The chain uses TRBV2 and TRBJ2-2, with 8 bases lining up with TRBD2. CDR3 length: 16 residues. With 8 bases clipped from V and 1 base from J, the junction kept 9 bases outside the gene matches. The germline V gene has CDR1 SNHLY and CDR2 FYNNEI. CDR3 protein: CASRGGERRNTGELFF. The CDR3 coding sequence is TGTGCCAGCCGGGGGGGGGAGAGGAGGAACACCGGGGAGCTGTTTTTT.

This rearrangement joins TRBV4-3 to TRBJ1-2, with D uncertain. V was cut by 1 base and J by 2 bases, with 8 bases left in between. Germline lookup yields CDR1 LGHNA and CDR2 YSLEER. The CDR3 length is 14 residues. DNA for the CDR3: TGCGCCAGCAGCCAAGCCAGGTCGAACTATGGCTACACCTTC. It specifies CASSQARSNYGYTF.

This clonotype was recorded a few times. The rearrangement joins TRBV3-1 to TRBJ1-4; 8 nucleotides match TRBD1. The CDR3 contains 16 residues. CDR1 and CDR2 (germline): LGHDT, YNNKEL (reference sequence). Trimming cost V 0 bases and J 8 bases; bases outside gene matches: 8. The DNA for the CDR3 is TGTGCCAGCAGCCAAGATGTGATACAGGGGGACGAAAAACTGTTTTTT. It translates to CASSQDVIQGDEKLFF.

The rearrangement joins TRBV20-1 to TRBJ2-3; 7 nucleotides match TRBD2. The length of the CDR3 is 18 residues. Germline CDR1 and CDR2: DFQATT and SNEGSKA (reference sequence). With 4 bases clipped from V and 4 bases from J, the junction kept 20 bases outside the gene matches. The CDR3 is CSATGKDLTSSTADTQYF. CDR3 bases: TGCAGTGCTACCGGCAAAGACTTGACTAGCTCCACCGCAGATACGCAGTATTTT.

In this sample, this clonotype turned up many times. The V gene is TRBV18, the J gene TRBJ1-2; D is unresolved. The CDR3 contains 13 residues. Germline CDR1 KGHSH, CDR2 LQKENI. Trimming took 3 bases from V and 1 from J, leaving 6 bases between them. The CDR3 loop reads CASSPELNYGYTF. In DNA form, the CDR3 reads TGTGCCAGCTCACCGGAGCTTAACTATGGCTACACCTTC.

This clonotype was counted only a few times. This chain's CDR3 is CASKLREESLLSKNIQYF. CDR3 in DNA: TGTGCCAGCAAATTACGGGAGGAATCTTTACTGTCCAAAAACATTCAGTACTTC. This sequence joins TRBV28 and TRBJ2-4, with TRBD2 matching 7 bases. V lost 7 bases to trimming and J lost 2 bases; unmatched junction nucleotides: 17. Germline CDR1 reads MDHEN; CDR2 reads SYDVKM. CDR3 length: 18 amino acids.

This clonotype was observed many times. This chain connects TRBV7-9 to TRBJ2-3; TRBD2 matches at 12 bases. The ends lost 5 bases at V and 4 bases at J; junction bases unmatched: 10. Germline CDR1 and CDR2: SEHNR and FQNEAQ (reference sequence). This CDR3 comprises 17 residues. Here the CDR3 DNA reads TGTGCCAGCAGCACCACGCCTAGCGGGGGGGGCCCAGATACGCAGTATTTT. It encodes CASSTTPSGGGPDTQYF.

This clonotype has at least ten counts. J is TRBJ2-7 and V is TRBV3-1, with TRBD2 matching over 13 bases. The trim removed 3 bases at V and 4 bases at J, leaving 3 bases unmatched. Germline V CDR1 and CDR2: LGHDT, YNNKEL (reference sequence). The CDR3 covers 15 residues. CDR3 in amino acids: CASSQETSGGYEQYF. The CDR3 DNA reads TGTGCCAGCAGCCAGGAGACTAGCGGGGGGTACGAGCAGTACTTC.

This clonotype was detected ten times or more. The chain joins TRBV5-1 to TRBJ2-7; tentatively, D is TRBD2 (6 bases). Between the trimmed V and J ends, which lost 4 bases and 2 bases, there was a span of 16 bases. CDR1 and CDR2 (germline): SGHRS, YFSETQ. CDR3 length equals 15 residues. CDR3 coding DNA: TGCGCCAGCAGCCCACGGGGGACCAACACCTACGAGCAGTACTTC. Protein sequence: CASSPRGTNTYEQYF.

This clonotype was counted ten times or more. The rearrangement uses TRBV27 and TRBJ2-7, with 7 bases identical to TRBD1. Unmatched junction bases numbered 6, after V lost 6 bases and J lost 1 base. In germline, CDR1 is MNHEY, CDR2 SMNVEV (reference sequence). The CDR3 is 14 amino acids. CDR3 coding DNA: TGTGCCAGCAGACCGGGACAGCGGTCCTACGAGCAGTACTTC. Protein sequence: CASRPGQRSYEQYF.